The 5 T cell receptor beta chains in this list originate from one sample, sequenced in a study of tumor-infiltrating lymphocytes in localized non-small cell lung cancer. Assay used: immunoSEQ multiplex PCR; TCRdb lists only in-frame clones, some missing. The sample consists of approximately 7,200 clones, 61% of them appearing once. The sequenced sample was lung tumor tissue. The origin of the receptors is a human donor with non-small cell lung cancer.

The table lists this clone with a few counts. This chain uses TRBV5-6 with TRBJ1-1; D gene ambiguous. From germline, CDR1 is SGHDT and CDR2 YYEEEE. This CDR3 region has 13 residues. Trimming pared 1 base from V and 4 bases from J, leaving 8 bases between. The CDR3 coding sequence is TGTGCCAGCAGCTTGTGGGGTACCACTGAAGCTTTCTTT. This gives the protein CASSLWGTTEAFF.

This clone is medium-sized in the sample. This sequence joins TRBV7-7 and TRBJ2-2, with TRBD1 identical over 8 bases. The CDR3 extends over 18 amino acids. Germline values: CDR1 SSHAT, CDR2 FNYEAQ (reference sequence). Losses at the gene ends were 0 bases for V and 3 bases for J; bases not matched to a gene: 9. CDR3 sequence reads: CASSLARDRGQHTGELFF. The CDR3 nucleotides are TGTGCCAGCAGCTTAGCGCGCGACAGGGGCCAGCACACCGGGGAGCTGTTTTTT.

This rearrangement joins TRBV5-5 to TRBJ2-5; 10 bases fit TRBD2. Germline CDR1 and CDR2: SGHKS and YYEKEE (reference sequence). The ends lost 0 bases at V and 4 bases at J; junction bases unmatched: 9. CDR3 length equals 17 residues. CDR3 protein: CASSLAPSGRAVETQYF. As DNA, the CDR3 is TGTGCCAGCAGCTTGGCTCCGAGCGGGAGGGCCGTAGAGACCCAGTACTTC.

The chain has TRBV7-3 and TRBJ1-1, with a weak D call TRBD1 (5 bases). Trimming pared 4 bases from V and 4 bases from J, leaving 13 bases between. The CDR3 has 14 residues. The germline gives CDR1 SGHTA, CDR2 FQGTGA. CDR3 sequence reads: CASSSGPSGTEAFF. The CDR3 nucleotides are TGTGCCAGCAGCTCGGGACCGTCCGGCACTGAAGCTTTCTTT.

The V and J genes are TRBV10-3 and TRBJ2-5; tentatively, D is TRBD1 or TRBD2 (5 bases each). The germline V and J ends were trimmed by 6 bases and 0 bases, with 11 bases remaining between them. Germline V gives CDR1 ENHRY, CDR2 SYGVKD. The CDR3 covers 14 residues. The CDR3 reads CAISRDGYQETQYF. DNA for the CDR3: TGTGCCATCAGCAGGGACGGCTACCAAGAGACCCAGTACTTC.